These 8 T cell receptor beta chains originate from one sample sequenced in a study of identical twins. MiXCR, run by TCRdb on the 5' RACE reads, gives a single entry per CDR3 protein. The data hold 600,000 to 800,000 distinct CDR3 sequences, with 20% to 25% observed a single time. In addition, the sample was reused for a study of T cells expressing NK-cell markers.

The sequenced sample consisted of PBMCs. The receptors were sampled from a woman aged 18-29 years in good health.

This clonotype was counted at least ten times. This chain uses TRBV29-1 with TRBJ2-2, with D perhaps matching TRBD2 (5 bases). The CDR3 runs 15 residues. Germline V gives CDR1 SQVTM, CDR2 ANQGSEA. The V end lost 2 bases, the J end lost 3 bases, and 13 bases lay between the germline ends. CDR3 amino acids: CSVESGRRYTGELFF. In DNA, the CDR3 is TGCAGCGTTGAAAGTGGGAGACGGTACACCGGGGAGCTGTTTTTT.

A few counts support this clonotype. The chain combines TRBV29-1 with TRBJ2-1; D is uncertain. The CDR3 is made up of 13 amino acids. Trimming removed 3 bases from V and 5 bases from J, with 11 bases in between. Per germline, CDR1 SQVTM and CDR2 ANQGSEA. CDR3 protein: CSVDRPANNEQFF. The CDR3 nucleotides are TGCAGCGTTGATAGGCCCGCAAACAATGAGCAGTTCTTC.

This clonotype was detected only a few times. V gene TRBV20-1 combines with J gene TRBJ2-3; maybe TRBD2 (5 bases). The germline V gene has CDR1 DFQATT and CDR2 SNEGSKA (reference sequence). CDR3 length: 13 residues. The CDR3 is CSQRSESLDTQYF. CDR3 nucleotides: TGCAGCCAGCGGTCCGAGTCCCTAGATACGCAGTATTTT.

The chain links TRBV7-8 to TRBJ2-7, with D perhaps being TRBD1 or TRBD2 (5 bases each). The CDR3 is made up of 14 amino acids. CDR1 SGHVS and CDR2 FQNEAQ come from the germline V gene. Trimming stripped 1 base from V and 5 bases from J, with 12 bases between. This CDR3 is CASSLDGTLDEQYF. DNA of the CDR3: TGTGCCAGCAGCTTAGACGGGACCCTAGACGAGCAGTACTTC.

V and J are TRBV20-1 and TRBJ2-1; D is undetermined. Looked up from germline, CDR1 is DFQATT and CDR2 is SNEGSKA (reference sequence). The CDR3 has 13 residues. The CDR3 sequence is CSIEVGSYNEQFF. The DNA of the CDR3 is TGCAGCATCGAGGTCGGATCCTACAATGAGCAGTTCTTC.

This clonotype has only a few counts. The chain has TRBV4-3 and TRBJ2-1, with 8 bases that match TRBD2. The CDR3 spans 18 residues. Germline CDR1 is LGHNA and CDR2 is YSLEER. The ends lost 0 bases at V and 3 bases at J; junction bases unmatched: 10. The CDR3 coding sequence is TGCGCCAGCAGCCAAGATACGGCTAGCGGGTTGGTCTACAATGAGCAGTTCTTC. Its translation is CASSQDTASGLVYNEQFF.

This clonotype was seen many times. CDR3: CASSPGQNYEQYF. CDR3 in DNA: TGCGCCAGCAGCCCAGGACAGAACTACGAGCAGTACTTC. V is TRBV5-1 and J is TRBJ2-7, with a tentative D call TRBD1 (6 bases). The CDR3 spans 13 residues. V was clipped by 4 bases and J by 3 bases, with 11 bases between them. Germline values: CDR1 SGHRS, CDR2 YFSETQ.

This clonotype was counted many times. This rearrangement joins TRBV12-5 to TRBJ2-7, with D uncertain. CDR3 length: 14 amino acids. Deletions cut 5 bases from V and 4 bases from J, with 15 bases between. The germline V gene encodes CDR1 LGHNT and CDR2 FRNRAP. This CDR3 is CASGNPAPPYEQYF. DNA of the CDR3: TGTGCTAGTGGTAACCCGGCCCCACCTTACGAGCAGTACTTC.